These T cell receptor beta chains were read from a single sample in a study of OX40 agonist ivuxolimab in advanced cancers. Data came from immunoSEQ multiplex PCR; TCRdb stores just in-frame clones and leaves some out. The profile shows some 35,000 clones, roughly four fifths of them singletons. The sample consisted of CD4+ or CD8+ T cells sorted from blood, taken in a trial of the OX40 agonist ivuxolimab. These receptors all stem from an adult with an advanced solid tumor such as melanoma, head and neck, liver or kidney cancer. The CDR3 runs from the conserved cysteine through the conserved F or W. Fields, in order: J gene, clone size, D gene, V gene, CDR3 protein, CDR3 DNA. A D gene is named only where the DNA matches it firmly. Part of the rows lack a size; the others show once, few, many or a class for expanded clones.

>TRBJ2-2|-|-|TRBV4-1
CASSQDMTRGAGELFF
TGCGCCAGCAGCCAAGATATGACCCGGGGCGCCGGGGAGCTGTTTTTT
>TRBJ1-4|-|-|TRBV30
CAWSVLRGTNEKLFF
TGTGCCTGGAGTGTACTCCGGGGAACTAATGAAAAACTGTTTTTT
>TRBJ1-5|-|-|TRBV30
CAWSVGDRKPQHF
TGTGCCTGGAGTGTGGGGGACCGTAAGCCCCAGCATTTT
>TRBJ1-6|few|-|TRBV30
CAWSTPGLMGSPLHF
TGTGCCTGGAGTACCCCGGGACTCATGGGATCACCCCTCCACTTT
>TRBJ1-2|-|-|TRBV6-5
CASSYFTGSGGYTF
TGTGCCAGCAGTTACTTCACAGGGAGCGGTGGCTACACCTTC
>TRBJ1-6|-|-|TRBV5-5
CASSLAIFHGETDSPLHF
TGTGCCAGCAGCTTGGCCATTTTTCACGGTGAGACCGATTCACCCCTCCACTTT
>TRBJ1-2|-|-|TRBV19
CASSIKGRYGYTF
TGTGCCAGTAGTATCAAAGGGAGGTATGGCTACACCTTC
>TRBJ2-3|-|-|TRBV5-4
CASSLEQGPVDTQYF
TGTGCCAGCAGCTTGGAACAGGGTCCGGTGGATACGCAGTATTTT
>TRBJ1-5|-|-|TRBV5-1
CASSLESNSNQPQHF
TGCGCCAGCAGCTTGGAGTCGAATAGCAATCAGCCCCAGCATTTT
>TRBJ2-3|few|-|TRBV7-2
CASSLMGPSDTQYF
TGTGCCAGCAGCTTAATGGGGCCCTCAGATACGCAGTATTTT
>TRBJ2-3|once|-|TRBV30
CAWSSTGWGGTDTQYF
TGTGCCTGGAGTTCGACAGGGTGGGGGGGCACAGATACGCAGTATTTT
>TRBJ1-1|-|TRBD1|TRBV6-6
CASSYGQANTEAFF
TGTGCCAGCAGTTACGGACAGGCGAACACTGAAGCTTTCTTT
>TRBJ1-4|-|-|TRBV7-6
CASSPPKATNEKLFF
TGTGCCAGCAGCCCACCGAAAGCAACTAATGAAAAACTGTTTTTT
>TRBJ2-6|-|-|TRBV7-3
CASSLGQAPSGANVLTF
TGTGCCAGCAGCTTAGGGCAGGCCCCCTCTGGGGCCAACGTCCTGACTTTC
>TRBJ2-2|-|-|TRBV4-1
CASSQRIGINTGELFF
TGCGCCAGCAGCCAAAGGATTGGCATTAACACCGGGGAGCTGTTTTTT
>TRBJ2-7|-|TRBD1|TRBV4-3
CASSQTGHEQYF
TGCGCCAGCAGCCAGACAGGGCACGAGCAGTACTTC
>TRBJ1-1|-|-|TRBV2
CASSPRAGMSTEAFF
TGTGCCAGCAGTCCTCGTGCAGGGATGAGCACTGAAGCTTTCTTT
>TRBJ1-1|-|-|TRBV5-6
CASSLGAGAFF
TGTGCCAGCAGCTTGGGGGCGGGAGCTTTCTTT
>TRBJ1-1|-|-|TRBV6-6
CASSYSKGDEAFF
TGTGCCAGCAGTTACTCGAAAGGGGATGAAGCTTTCTTT
>TRBJ2-7|-|-|TRBV25-1
CASSGHRALSYYEQYF
TGTGCCAGCAGTGGGCACAGGGCTTTAAGTTACTACGAGCAGTACTTC
>TRBJ1-1|-|-|TRBV6-1
CASASRGNTEAFF
TGTGCCAGCGCCAGTAGAGGGAACACTGAAGCTTTCTTT
>TRBJ2-2|-|-|TRBV30
CAWRESFNTGELFF
TGTGCCTGGAGGGAATCTTTTAACACCGGGGAGCTGTTTTTT
>TRBJ2-7|-|TRBD1|TRBV19
CASSQGGRGSYEQYF
TGTGCCAGTAGTCAAGGGGGCAGGGGCTCCTACGAGCAGTACTTC
>TRBJ1-1|-|TRBD1|TRBV28
CASSEPGQVNTEAFF
TGTGCCAGCAGCGAACCGGGACAGGTGAACACTGAAGCTTTCTTT
>TRBJ2-3|-|-|TRBV19
CASSMRGGTDTQYF
TGTGCCAGTAGTATGAGGGGCGGGACAGATACGCAGTATTTT
>TRBJ1-1|-|TRBD1|TRBV7-9
CASSPTGDGAEAFF
TGTGCCAGCAGCCCGACAGGGGATGGGGCTGAAGCTTTCTTT
>TRBJ1-5|-|TRBD1|TRBV6-6
CASSHSGGEGQPQHF
TGTGCCAGCAGCCACTCAGGGGGTGAGGGTCAGCCCCAGCATTTT
>TRBJ1-3|few|-|TRBV28
CASRGVGVGNTIYF
TGTGCCAGCAGGGGCGTGGGGGTTGGAAACACCATATATTTT
>TRBJ2-7|-|-|TRBV6-1
CASSAGRTYEQYF
TGTGCCAGCAGCGCCGGACGGACCTACGAGCAGTACTTC
>TRBJ2-3|-|-|TRBV5-1
CASSLGAAAFTDTQYF
TGCGCCAGCAGCTTGGGGGCAGCAGCCTTCACAGATACGCAGTATTTT
>TRBJ2-7|-|-|TRBV6-5
CASSYMGGSYEQYF
TGTGCCAGCAGTTACATGGGCGGCTCCTACGAGCAGTACTTC
>TRBJ1-3|-|TRBD1|TRBV7-6
CASSQQGDSGNTIYF
TGTGCCAGCAGTCAACAGGGGGACTCTGGAAACACCATATATTTT
>TRBJ2-2|-|TRBD1|TRBV11-3
CASSSQGAKTGELFF
TGTGCCAGCAGCAGTCAGGGGGCGAAGACCGGGGAGCTGTTTTTT
>TRBJ2-1|few|-|TRBV7-7
CASSLGHQRPYNEQFF
TGTGCCAGCAGCTTAGGTCACCAGCGGCCCTACAATGAGCAGTTCTTC
>TRBJ2-5|-|TRBD2|TRBV6-1
CASGLAGGPGETQYF
TGTGCCAGCGGACTAGCGGGGGGGCCGGGGGAGACCCAGTACTTC
>TRBJ1-5|-|-|TRBV30
CAWSGVNQPQHF
TGTGCCTGGAGTGGAGTTAATCAGCCCCAGCATTTT
>TRBJ2-5|few|-|TRBV15
CATSRDVETQYF
TGTGCCACCAGCAGAGATGTCGAGACCCAGTACTTC
>TRBJ1-6|-|TRBD1|TRBV7-9
CASSLSWGDRYNSPLHF
TGTGCCAGCAGCCTTTCTTGGGGGGACAGGTATAATTCACCCCTCCACTTT
>TRBJ1-3|-|TRBD1|TRBV6-7
CASSYSKFLDRGGESGNTIYF
TGTGCCAGCAGTTACTCGAAATTCCTGGACAGGGGAGGGGAATCTGGAAACACCATATATTTT
>TRBJ1-1|-|-|TRBV7-3
CASSLTGTLEAFF
TGTGCCAGCAGCTTAACCGGGACACTTGAAGCTTTCTTT
>TRBJ2-1|once|-|TRBV7-9
CASSLAGGISYNEQFF
TGTGCCAGCAGCTTAGCTGGAGGGATCTCCTACAATGAGCAGTTCTTC
>TRBJ1-4|-|TRBD1|TRBV6-6
CASSYFPVGTGGLFF
TGTGCCAGCAGTTACTTCCCTGTGGGGACAGGGGGACTGTTTTTT
>TRBJ2-7|-|-|TRBV4-1
CASSQESTGLSYEQYF
TGCGCCAGCAGCCAAGAATCCACAGGACTTTCCTACGAGCAGTACTTC
>TRBJ2-4|-|-|TRBV19
CASSMRPTLAKNIQYF
TGTGCCAGTAGTATGCGACCTACTTTAGCCAAAAACATTCAGTACTTC
>TRBJ2-7|once|-|TRBV6-5
CASSYGGGSEQYF
TGTGCCAGCAGTTACGGAGGGGGAAGCGAGCAGTACTTC
>TRBJ2-1|-|-|TRBV27
CASSLSGLNEQFF
TGTGCCAGCAGTTTATCGGGTCTGAATGAGCAGTTCTTC
>TRBJ2-5|-|-|TRBV7-9
CASSHNLETQYF
TGTGCCAGCAGCCATAATCTCGAGACCCAGTACTTC